Given below is one T cell receptor beta chain in context. The sample belongs to a study of T cell changes during pregnancy in multiple sclerosis. This CDR3 is 16 amino acids long. V trimming: 1 base; J trimming: 3 bases; junction bases outside the gene matches: 3. Germline CDR1 MGHRA, CDR2 YSYEKL. Assay used: immunoSEQ multiplex PCR; TCRdb lists only in-frame clones, some missing. The table has some 24,000 clones, 70% to 90% seen once. The source is a female donor in good health, enrolled as a control in a pregnancy study. V and J are TRBV4-1 and TRBJ1-6, with 7 nucleotides matching TRBD1. The source material was CD4+ T cells from peripheral blood mononuclear cells, sampled in the second trimester of pregnancy. CDR3 sequence (DNA): TGCGCCAGCAGCCAAGGGGACAGCTACTATAATTCACCCCTCCACTTT. It codes for CASSQGDSYYNSPLHF.